This T cell receptor beta chain originates from a study of cytomegalovirus exposure and HLA in healthy donors. CDR1 WSHSY and CDR2 SAAADI come from the germline V gene. This CDR3 spans 15 amino acids. Trimming took 2 bases from V and 0 from J, leaving 7 bases between them. 60 Vbeta and 13 Jbeta primers were used in PCR. Data came from immunoSEQ multiplex PCR; TCRdb stores just in-frame clones and leaves some out. The sample lists about 150,000 clones, approximately 72% seen once, with approximately 2.8% in the top ten. This clone was observed once. The sequenced material came from PBMCs. J is TRBJ1-4 and V is TRBV10-2; the D is unclear. The clonotype comes from a man aged 18 to 35 in good health and CMV-seronegative. CDR3 bases: TGCGCCAGCAGTGAGCTAGAAACAACTAATGAAAAACTGTTTTTT. It codes for CASSELETTNEKLFF.